Listed here are 24 T cell receptor beta chains from one sample, sequenced in a study of blood T cells in healthy people across ages (dated by TCRdb to 2015 to 2017). Library construction relied on 5' RACE. Sequencing used an Illumina HiSeq 2500. A second roughly 7 to 11 cycle PCR used a sample-barcoded 5' primer and a J-beta primer mix. TCRdb reprocessing: public reads trimmed at Q25 with fastp, clones called with MiXCR, in-frame beta chains kept. For every CDR3 protein sequence, its rows merge into one entry that carries the most common genes and DNA. Present in this sample are approximately 810,000 distinct CDR3 sequences, 29% of which were seen just once. The ten largest account for around 16% of the sample. The sequenced material came from blood. These receptor sequences come from an elderly woman in good health.

This clonotype was counted only a few times. The rearrangement uses TRBV29-1 and TRBJ1-1; no clear D. V lost 4 bases to trimming and J lost 2 bases, with 14 bases between them. Per germline, CDR1 SQVTM and CDR2 ANQGSEA. The CDR3 is 14 residues long. CDR3 in amino acids: CSVGTPYYNTEAFF. The CDR3 DNA sequence: TGCAGCGTTGGCACCCCGTATTATAACACTGAAGCTTTCTTT.

This clonotype was counted many times. This chain uses TRBV4-1 with TRBJ2-5; 9 bases are shared with TRBD2. The CDR3 runs 15 residues. Per the germline V gene, CDR1 is MGHRA and CDR2 is YSYEKL. After removal of 3 bases from V and 5 bases from J, the junction contained 7 bases not matched to a gene. The CDR3 sequence is CASSQGGGAVETQYF. CDR3 in DNA: TGCGCCAGCAGCCAGGGCGGGGGGGCCGTGGAGACCCAGTACTTC.

Ten or more counts support this clonotype. The J gene is TRBJ2-5, the V gene TRBV2; D is possibly TRBD2 (5 bases). Trimming removed 3 bases at V and 13 bases at J, with 15 bases between. This CDR3 is 12 amino acids long. Germline V CDR1 and CDR2: SNHLY, FYNNEI. The CDR3 DNA reads as TGTGCCAGCAGTGATGCTAGCCGGTCTCGGTACTTC. This codes for CASSDASRSRYF.

The sample holds many counts of this clonotype. This chain joins TRBV11-2 and TRBJ2-1; TRBD1 aligns across 7 bases. Germline assignment: CDR1 SGHAT and CDR2 FQNNGV. The CDR3 covers 13 residues. The V segment lost 6 bases and the J segment 8 bases; nucleotides outside the gene matches: 7. CDR3 amino acids: CASSLDRVHEQFF. The CDR3 bases are TGTGCCAGCAGTCTTGACAGGGTGCATGAGCAGTTCTTC.

The rearrangement uses TRBV18 and TRBJ2-5; 10 bases agree with TRBD2. CDR1 KGHSH and CDR2 LQKENI come from the germline V gene. Trimming at V came to 3 bases and at J to 5 bases, leaving 9 bases not matched to a gene. The CDR3 consists of 16 residues. The CDR3 DNA follows: TGTGCCAGCTCACCTCTAAGCGGGGGGGCCGGCGAGACCCAGTACTTC. Amino acid sequence: CASSPLSGGAGETQYF.

In this sample, this clonotype turned up many times. The chain recombines TRBV9 with TRBJ1-2; possible D gene TRBD1, 5 bases. Germline CDR1 reads SGDLS; CDR2 reads YYNGEE. The ends were cut back, 4 bases at V and 8 bases at J, with 15 bases in the middle. CDR3 length: 13 residues. CDR3 in DNA: TGTGCCAGCAGCAACAGAGGGGTTGCGGGCTACACCTTC. It translates to CASSNRGVAGYTF. Variable domain in full (rest from reference TRBV9 and TRBJ1-2): DSGVTQTPKHLITATGQRVTLRCSPRSGDLSVYWYQQSLDQGLQFLIQYYNGEERAKGNILERFSAQQFPDLHSELNLSSLELGDSALYFCASSNRGVAGYTFGSGTRLTVV.

The chain employs TRBV6-5 and TRBJ1-6, with 8 bases identical to TRBD1. Germline V lookup: CDR1 MNHEY, CDR2 SVGAGI. Trimming removed 6 bases from V and 2 bases from J; junction bases left unmatched: 6. The CDR3 runs 16 residues. CDR3 in amino acids: CASRMDRATYNSPLHF. The DNA for the CDR3 is TGTGCCAGCAGGATGGACAGGGCGACCTATAATTCACCCCTCCACTTT.

This clonotype was counted between two and nine times. J is TRBJ2-3 and V is TRBV18; D possibly corresponds to TRBD2 (6 bases). The CDR3 covers 16 residues. The germline V gene has CDR1 KGHSH and CDR2 LQKENI. Trimming cost V 1 base and J 2 bases, with 13 bases left between them. This chain's CDR3 is CASSPRTAGPTDTQYF. CDR3 nucleotide sequence: TGTGCCAGCTCACCACGGACGGCGGGGCCCACAGATACGCAGTATTTT.

Ten or more counts support this clonotype. The genes are TRBV6-2 or TRBV6-3 and TRBJ2-1; 7 bases agree with TRBD2. This CDR3 is built from 14 residues. Trimming removed 8 bases from V and 0 bases from J; junction bases left unmatched: 4. The germline CDR1 and CDR2 sequences are MNHEY and SVGEGT. As DNA, the CDR3 is TGTGCCAGCCGGGACTACCTCTCCTACAATGAGCAGTTCTTC. It codes for CASRDYLSYNEQFF.

In this sample, this clonotype turned up many times. This rearrangement joins TRBV2 to TRBJ2-5, with 8 bases that match TRBD1. The CDR3 consists of 14 residues. The ends lost 6 bases at V and 1 base at J; junction bases unmatched: 4. Germline V gene sequence: CDR1 SNHLY, CDR2 FYNNEI. CDR3 sequence: CASRRDRSQETQYF. The DNA of the CDR3 is TGTGCCAGCAGGCGGGACAGGAGCCAAGAGACCCAGTACTTC. Full variable domain (outside the CDR3, taken from reference TRBV2 and TRBJ2-5): EPEVTQTPSHQVTQMGQEVILRCVPISNHLYFYWYRQILGQKVEFLVSFYNNEISEKSEIFDDQFSVERPDGSNFTLKIRSTKLEDSAMYFCASRRDRSQETQYFGPGTRLLVL.

The rearrangement joins TRBV12-3 or TRBV12-4 to TRBJ1-1; 7 nucleotides line up with TRBD1. Trimming cost V 7 bases and J 4 bases; bases outside gene matches: 12. This CDR3 has 15 amino acids. The CDR3 protein is CASNLLPTGSTEAFF. The CDR3 DNA reads TGTGCCAGCAACCTCCTACCGACAGGGTCCACTGAAGCTTTCTTT.

The rearrangement uses TRBV10-2 and TRBJ2-2; TRBD2 matches at 9 bases. The CDR3 covers 17 residues. Germline V gene lookup returns CDR1 WSHSY and CDR2 SAAADI. Trimming took 0 bases from V and 3 from J; bases not matched to a gene: 5. The CDR3 protein is CASSESALAGHTGELFF. Written as DNA, the CDR3 is TGCGCCAGCAGTGAGTCAGCACTAGCGGGCCACACCGGGGAGCTGTTTTTT.

This clonotype has just one count. The chain is built from TRBV20-1 and TRBJ1-2; no firm D call. The V and J ends lost 6 bases and 0 bases respectively, with 11 bases between them. The CDR3 sequence is 13 residues long. Germline CDR1 is DFQATT and CDR2 is SNEGSKA (reference sequence). The CDR3 sequence: CSARLQTNYGYTF. The DNA of the CDR3 is TGCAGTGCCCGGCTACAAACTAACTATGGCTACACCTTC.

This clonotype was seen a handful of times. The J gene is TRBJ1-1, the V gene TRBV7-9; D call uncertain. The germline gives CDR1 SEHNR, CDR2 FQNEAQ (reference sequence). There are 14 residues in the CDR3. The V end was cut by 2 bases, the J end by 3 bases, with 10 bases between. The CDR3 DNA reads as TGTGCCAGCAGCTTAACCCCCGGGGACACTGAAGCTTTCTTT. This gives the protein CASSLTPGDTEAFF.

In the case of this clonotype: Compared with germline, one end of the junction differs, possibly owing to a read error. The chain carries TRBV28 and TRBJ1-2; D remains unclear. Germline V gene lookup returns CDR1 MDHEN and CDR2 SYDVKM. The CDR3 runs 11 residues. In nucleotides, the CDR3 is TGTGCCGGCAGAACCAACATCGGCTACACCTTC. Translating it yields CAGRTNIGYTF.

V is TRBV7-2 and J is TRBJ2-5; D is ambiguous. V lost 2 bases, J lost 11 bases, and 15 bases lay in between. The CDR3 contains 13 residues. Per germline, CDR1 SGHTA and CDR2 FQGNSA. The CDR3 DNA reads as TGTGCCAGCAGCTTATCCGCGTACAATGAGCAGTACTTC. It is translated as CASSLSAYNEQYF.

This clonotype was seen repeatedly, ten times or more. The chain joins TRBV29-1 to TRBJ2-1, with 10 bases matching TRBD2. V lost 6 bases, J lost 4 bases, and 6 bases stayed unmatched. The length of the CDR3 is 14 residues. CDR1 SQVTM and CDR2 ANQGSEA come from the germline V gene. Here the CDR3 reads CSVARTSGYNEQFF. The CDR3 coding sequence is TGCAGCGTCGCCCGGACTAGCGGATACAATGAGCAGTTCTTC.

As for this clonotype: One end of the junction is discordant with germline, which a read error may explain. Written as DNA, the CDR3 is TGTGCCAGCAGCCTTCAAAATGCGGTCAAAGGGGGGGAGACCCAGTACTTC. Its protein product is CASSLQNAVKGGETQYF. This rearrangement joins TRBV10-2 to TRBJ2-5; the D gene could be TRBD1 or TRBD2 (6 bases each). Germline V gives CDR1 WSHSY, CDR2 SAAADI. The CDR3 length is 17 residues.

As regards this clonotype: A read error is possible here, since a much larger clone lies one base away. The chain carries TRBV7-9 and TRBJ1-1, with D possibly matching TRBD1 (6 bases). Looked up from germline, CDR1 is SEHNR and CDR2 is FQNEAQ (reference sequence). There are 16 residues in the CDR3. Trimming cost V 5 bases and J 4 bases, with 20 bases left between them. CDR3 bases: TGTGCCAGCAGCCCCGAGTGGGACATGTACTGCACTGAAGCTTTCTTT. Residues: CASSPEWDMYCTEAFF.

CDR3 in amino acids: CASSTPEGGGEQFF. The CDR3 DNA reads TGTGCCAGCAGTACCCCCGAGGGAGGTGGTGAGCAGTTCTTC. The chain recombines TRBV6-5 with TRBJ2-1, with D possibly being TRBD2 (6 bases). Germline CDR1 MNHEY, CDR2 SVGAGI. The V and J ends lost 5 bases and 9 bases respectively, with 17 bases between them. The CDR3 totals 14 residues.

This clonotype was found many times. The chain employs TRBV5-1 and TRBJ1-6; 9 bases fit TRBD1. CDR3 length: 14 residues. V was pared by 3 bases and J by 12 bases, with 7 bases of the junction left unmatched. Germline V gene lookup returns CDR1 SGHRS and CDR2 YFSETQ. The CDR3, as DNA: TGCGCCAGCAGCTCGAACCCGGACAGGGGACCCCTCCACTTT. Encoded protein: CASSSNPDRGPLHF. The variable domain in full, with the rest retrieved from reference TRBV5-1 and TRBJ1-6, is KAGVTQTPRYLIKTRGQQVTLSCSPISGHRSVSWYQQTPGQGLQFLFEYFSETQRNKGNFPGRFSGRQFSNSRSEMNVSTLELGDSALYLCASSSNPDRGPLHFGNGTRLTVT.

Details on this clonotype: This sequence may be a read error, since a much larger clone differs from it by one base. The V gene is TRBV6-1, the J gene TRBJ2-3; TRBD2 matches at 12 bases. The CDR3 extends over 18 amino acids. CDR1 and CDR2 from the germline V gene are MNHNS and SASEGT. The CDR3 DNA is TGTGTCAGCACCCATGAGCGGACTAGCGGGGCTAGCACAGATACGCAGTATTTT. Protein product: CVSTHERTSGASTDTQYF.

This clonotype was counted a few times. This may stem from a read error, because a much larger clone lies one nucleotide away. This chain links TRBV5-1 with TRBJ2-5; the D call may be TRBD1 or TRBD2 (6 bases each). Trimming shortened V by 3 bases and J by 0 bases, and 9 bases separated the two germline ends. The germline V gene encodes CDR1 SGHRS and CDR2 YFSETQ. CDR3 length: 14 residues. As DNA, the CDR3 is TGCGCCAGCAGCTGGGGGGACAACCAAGAGACCCAGTACTTC. It translates to CASSWGDNQETQYF.

Comments on this clonotype: One junction end does not reproduce the germline sequence, and a read error may be involved. The rearrangement joins TRBV7-9 to TRBJ1-6, with unresolved D. This CDR3 comprises 13 residues. CDR1 SEHNR and CDR2 FQNEAQ come from the germline V gene (reference sequence). The CDR3 sequence is CASSSNINSPPHF. The CDR3 DNA is TGTGCCAGCAGTTCCAACATTAATTCACCCCCCCACTTT.